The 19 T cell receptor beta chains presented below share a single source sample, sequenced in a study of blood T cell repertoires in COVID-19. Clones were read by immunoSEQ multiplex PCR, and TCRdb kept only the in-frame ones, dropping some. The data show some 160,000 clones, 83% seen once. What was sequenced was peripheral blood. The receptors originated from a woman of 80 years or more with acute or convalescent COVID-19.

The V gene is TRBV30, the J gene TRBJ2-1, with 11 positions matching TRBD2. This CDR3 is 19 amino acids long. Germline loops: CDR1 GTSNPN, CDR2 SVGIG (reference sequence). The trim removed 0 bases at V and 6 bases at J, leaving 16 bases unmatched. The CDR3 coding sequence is TGTGCCTGGAGTGTACAACCCCTTAGCGGGAGGGCACTGAGCAATGAGCAGTTCTTC. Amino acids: CAWSVQPLSGRALSNEQFF. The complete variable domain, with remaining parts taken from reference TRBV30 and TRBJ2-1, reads SQTIHQWPATLVQPVGSPLSLECTVEGTSNPNLYWYRQAAGRGLQLLFYSVGIGQISSEVPQNLSASRPQDRQFILSSKKLLLSDSGFYLCAWSVQPLSGRALSNEQFFGPGTRLTVL.

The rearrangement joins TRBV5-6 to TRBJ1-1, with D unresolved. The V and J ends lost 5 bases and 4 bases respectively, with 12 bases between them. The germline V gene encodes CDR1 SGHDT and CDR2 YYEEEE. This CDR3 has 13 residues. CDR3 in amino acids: CASRFPEATEAFF. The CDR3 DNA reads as TGTGCCAGCAGGTTCCCCGAGGCCACTGAAGCTTTCTTT.

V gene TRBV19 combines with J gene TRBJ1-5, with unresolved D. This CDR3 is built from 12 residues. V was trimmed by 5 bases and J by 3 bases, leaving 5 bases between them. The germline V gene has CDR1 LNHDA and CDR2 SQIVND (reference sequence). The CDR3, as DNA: TGTGCCAGTAGTGTACTCAATCAGCCCCAGCATTTT. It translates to CASSVLNQPQHF.

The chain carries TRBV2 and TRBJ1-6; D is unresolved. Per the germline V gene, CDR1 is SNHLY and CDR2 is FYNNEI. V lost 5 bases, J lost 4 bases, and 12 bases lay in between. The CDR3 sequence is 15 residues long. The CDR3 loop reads CASSRTGSYNSPLHF. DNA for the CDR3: TGTGCCAGCAGTCGAACCGGGAGTTATAATTCACCCCTCCACTTT.

The DNA of the CDR3 is TGCGCCAGCAGCTTGGACAGGGCCAACTCTGGAAACACCATATATTTT. Translating it yields CASSLDRANSGNTIYF. This chain connects TRBV5-1 to TRBJ1-3, with D possibly matching TRBD1 (6 bases). Germline V gene sequence: CDR1 SGHRS, CDR2 YFSETQ. The CDR3 contains 16 residues. V lost 0 bases and J 0 bases, leaving 10 bases between the germline ends.

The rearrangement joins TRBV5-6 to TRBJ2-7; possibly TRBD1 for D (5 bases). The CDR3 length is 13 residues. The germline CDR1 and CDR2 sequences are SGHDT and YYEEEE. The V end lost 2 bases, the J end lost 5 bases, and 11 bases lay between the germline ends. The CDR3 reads CASSFRASDEQYF. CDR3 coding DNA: TGTGCCAGCAGCTTCAGGGCTTCTGACGAGCAGTACTTC.

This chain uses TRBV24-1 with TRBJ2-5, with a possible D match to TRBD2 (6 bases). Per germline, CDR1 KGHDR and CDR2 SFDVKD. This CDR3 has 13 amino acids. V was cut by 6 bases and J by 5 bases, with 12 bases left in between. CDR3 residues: CATSQIGRETQYF. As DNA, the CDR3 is TGTGCCACCAGTCAGATAGGGAGGGAGACCCAGTACTTC.

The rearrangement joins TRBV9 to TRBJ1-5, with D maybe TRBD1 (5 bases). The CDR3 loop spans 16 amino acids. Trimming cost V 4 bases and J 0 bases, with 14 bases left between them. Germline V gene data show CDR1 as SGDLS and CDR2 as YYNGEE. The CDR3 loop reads CASSPGGAYSNQPQHF. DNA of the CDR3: TGTGCCAGCAGCCCCGGCGGGGCTTATAGCAATCAGCCCCAGCATTTT.

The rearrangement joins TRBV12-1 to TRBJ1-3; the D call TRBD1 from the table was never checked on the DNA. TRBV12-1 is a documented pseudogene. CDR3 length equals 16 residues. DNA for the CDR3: TGTGCCAGCAGCTTTGATAAGGGGCCATTTGGAAACACCATATATTTT. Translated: CASSFDKGPFGNTIYF.

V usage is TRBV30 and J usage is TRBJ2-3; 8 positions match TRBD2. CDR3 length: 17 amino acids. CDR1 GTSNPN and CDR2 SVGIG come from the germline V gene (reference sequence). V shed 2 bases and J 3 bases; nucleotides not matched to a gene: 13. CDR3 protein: CAWSKPLPGGGTDTQYF. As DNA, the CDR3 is TGTGCCTGGAGTAAACCCCTGCCCGGGGGGGGGACAGATACGCAGTATTTT.

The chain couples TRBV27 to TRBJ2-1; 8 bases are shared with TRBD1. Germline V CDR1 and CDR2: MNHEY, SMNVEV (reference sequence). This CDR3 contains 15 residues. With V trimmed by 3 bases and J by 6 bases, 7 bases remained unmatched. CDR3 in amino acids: CASSFLGQGGNEQFF. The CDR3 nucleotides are TGTGCCAGCAGTTTCTTAGGACAGGGTGGCAATGAGCAGTTCTTC.

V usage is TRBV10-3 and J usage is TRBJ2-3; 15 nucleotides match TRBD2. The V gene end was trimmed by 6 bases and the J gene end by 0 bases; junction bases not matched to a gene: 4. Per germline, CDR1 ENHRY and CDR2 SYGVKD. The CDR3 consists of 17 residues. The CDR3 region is CAIRGTSGGTSTDTQYF. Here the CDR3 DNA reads TGTGCCATCAGGGGGACTAGCGGGGGGACTAGCACAGATACGCAGTATTTT.

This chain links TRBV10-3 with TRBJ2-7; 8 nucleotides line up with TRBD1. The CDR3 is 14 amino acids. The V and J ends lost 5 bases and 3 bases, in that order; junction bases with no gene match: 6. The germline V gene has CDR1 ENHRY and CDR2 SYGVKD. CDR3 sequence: CAISKTGANYEQYF. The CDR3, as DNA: TGTGCCATCAGTAAGACAGGGGCAAACTACGAGCAGTACTTC.

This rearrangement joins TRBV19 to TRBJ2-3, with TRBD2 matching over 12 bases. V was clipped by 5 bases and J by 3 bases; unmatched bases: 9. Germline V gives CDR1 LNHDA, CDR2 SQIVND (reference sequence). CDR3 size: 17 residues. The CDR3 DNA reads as TGTGCCAGTAGTCGTAGGGCTAGCGGGAGGGTAACAGATACGCAGTATTTT. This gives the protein CASSRRASGRVTDTQYF.

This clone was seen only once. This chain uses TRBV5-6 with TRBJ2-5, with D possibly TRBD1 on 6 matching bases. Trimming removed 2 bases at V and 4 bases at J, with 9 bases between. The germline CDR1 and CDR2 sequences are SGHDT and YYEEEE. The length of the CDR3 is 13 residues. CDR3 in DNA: TGTGCCAGCAGCTTTACAGGGCGAGAGACCCAGTACTTC. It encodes CASSFTGRETQYF.

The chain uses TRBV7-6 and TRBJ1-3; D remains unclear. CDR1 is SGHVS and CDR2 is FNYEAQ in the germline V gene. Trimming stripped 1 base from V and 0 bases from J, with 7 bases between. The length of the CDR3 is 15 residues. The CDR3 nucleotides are TGTGCCAGCAGCTTAGAACAACCCTCTGGAAACACCATATATTTT. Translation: CASSLEQPSGNTIYF.

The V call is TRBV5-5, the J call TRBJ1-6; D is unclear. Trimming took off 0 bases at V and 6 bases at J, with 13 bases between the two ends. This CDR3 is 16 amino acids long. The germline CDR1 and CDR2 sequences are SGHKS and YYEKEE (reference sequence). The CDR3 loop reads CASSLDFTLANSPLHF. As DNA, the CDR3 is TGTGCCAGCAGCTTGGATTTTACCCTAGCTAATTCACCCCTCCACTTT.

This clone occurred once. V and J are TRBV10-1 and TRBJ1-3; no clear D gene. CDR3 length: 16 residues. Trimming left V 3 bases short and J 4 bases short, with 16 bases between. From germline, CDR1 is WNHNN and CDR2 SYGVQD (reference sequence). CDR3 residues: CASSDFRMGSGNTIYF. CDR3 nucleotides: TGCGCCAGCAGTGACTTTCGAATGGGGAGCGGAAACACCATATATTTT.

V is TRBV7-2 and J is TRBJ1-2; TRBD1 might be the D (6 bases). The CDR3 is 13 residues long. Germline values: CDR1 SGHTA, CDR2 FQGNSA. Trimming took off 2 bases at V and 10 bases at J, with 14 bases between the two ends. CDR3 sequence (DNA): TGTGCCAGCAGCTTAATCCAGGGGTTTGACTACACCTTC. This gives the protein CASSLIQGFDYTF.